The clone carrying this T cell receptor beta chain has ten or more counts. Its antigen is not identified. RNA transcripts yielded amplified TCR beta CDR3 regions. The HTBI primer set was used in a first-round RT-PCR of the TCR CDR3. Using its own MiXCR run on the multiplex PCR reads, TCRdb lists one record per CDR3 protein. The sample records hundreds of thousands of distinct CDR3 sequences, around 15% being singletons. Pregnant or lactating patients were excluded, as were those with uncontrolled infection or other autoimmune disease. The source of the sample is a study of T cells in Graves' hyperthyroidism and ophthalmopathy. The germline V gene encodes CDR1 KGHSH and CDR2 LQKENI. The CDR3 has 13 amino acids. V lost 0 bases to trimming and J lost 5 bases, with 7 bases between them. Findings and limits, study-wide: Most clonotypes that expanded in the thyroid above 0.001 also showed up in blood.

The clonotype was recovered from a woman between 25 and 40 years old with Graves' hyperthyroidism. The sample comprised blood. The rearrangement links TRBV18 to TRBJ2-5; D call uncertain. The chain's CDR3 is CASSPPIQETQYF. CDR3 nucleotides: TGTGCCAGCTCACCACCTATTCAGGAGACCCAGTACTTC.